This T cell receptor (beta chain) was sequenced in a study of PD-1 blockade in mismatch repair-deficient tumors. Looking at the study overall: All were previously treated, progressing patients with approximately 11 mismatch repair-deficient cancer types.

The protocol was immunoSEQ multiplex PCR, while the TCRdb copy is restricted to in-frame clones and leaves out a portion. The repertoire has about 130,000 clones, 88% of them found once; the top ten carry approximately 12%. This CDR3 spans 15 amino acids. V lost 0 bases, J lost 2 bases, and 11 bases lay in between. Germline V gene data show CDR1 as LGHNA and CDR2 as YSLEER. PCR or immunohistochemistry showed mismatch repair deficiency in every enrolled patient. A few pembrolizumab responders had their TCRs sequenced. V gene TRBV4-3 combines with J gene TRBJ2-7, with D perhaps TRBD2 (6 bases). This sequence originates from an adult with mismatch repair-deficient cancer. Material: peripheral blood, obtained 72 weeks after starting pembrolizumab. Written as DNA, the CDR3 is TGCGCCAGCAGCCAAGATCGGTGGAGGGCCTACGAGCAGTACTTC. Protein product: CASSQDRWRAYEQYF.